Listed below are T cell receptor beta chains from one sample, sequenced in a study of CD8 T cells in Susac syndrome. TCRdb re-called the immunoSEQ multiplex PCR reads through MiXCR, storing one row per CDR3 protein. Among about 90,000 distinct CDR3 sequences listed, about 93% were seen once. What was sequenced was CD8+ T cells from PBMCs. The receptors originated from a human donor in good health. The CDR3 runs from the conserved cysteine through the conserved F or W. D genes are given only for firm matches. Part of the rows lack a size; the others show once, few, many or a class for expanded clones.

d_call j_call clone_size v_call cdr3_aa cdr3_nt
- TRBJ2-7 - TRBV5-6 CASSSDRPSSYEQYF TGTGCCAGCAGCTCCGACAGACCGAGCTCCTACGAGCAGTACTTC
- TRBJ1-1 - TRBV15 CATSRTGNTEAFF TGTGCCACCAGCAGGACTGGGAACACTGAAGCTTTCTTT
- TRBJ1-1 - TRBV5-4 CASSCAAEVSDTEAFF TGTGCCAGCAGCTGTGCTGCTGAGGTAAGTGACACTGAAGCTTTCTTT
- TRBJ2-7 - TRBV7-2 CASSSPGVVHEQYF TGTGCCAGCAGCTCACCGGGGGTAGTCCACGAGCAGTACTTC
- TRBJ2-7 - TRBV5-6 CASSWSSYEQYF TGTGCCAGCAGCTGGAGTAGCTACGAGCAGTACTTC
- TRBJ2-2 - TRBV3-1 CASSQDFKRLGGPGELFF TGTGCCAGCAGCCAAGATTTCAAGAGACTAGGAGGTCCCGGGGAGCTGTTTTTT
- TRBJ2-7 - TRBV11-2 CASSLASRSYEQYF TGTGCCAGCAGCTTAGCGTCCCGGTCCTACGAGCAGTACTTC
TRBD1 TRBJ2-7 - TRBV5-6 CASSPGQDLYEQYF TGTGCCAGCAGCCCGGGACAGGACTTATACGAGCAGTACTTC
- TRBJ1-6 - TRBV7-2 CASSLSEPKFDNSPLHF TGTGCCAGCAGCCTGTCCGAGCCGAAGTTCGATAATTCACCCCTCCACTTT
TRBD1 TRBJ1-2 - TRBV2 CASIQGAISGYGYTF TGTGCCAGCATACAGGGGGCAATTTCGGGCTATGGCTACACCTTC
TRBD2 TRBJ2-5 - TRBV7-3 CASTASGGVQETQYF TGTGCCAGCACTGCTAGCGGGGGAGTCCAAGAGACCCAGTACTTC
TRBD2 TRBJ2-7 - TRBV9 CASSRRGGVYEQYF TGTGCCAGCAGCCGACGTGGGGGGGTATACGAGCAGTACTTC
TRBD1 TRBJ1-1 - TRBV7-9 CASSYGTGFGEAFF TGTGCCAGCAGCTACGGGACAGGGTTTGGTGAAGCTTTCTTT
TRBD2 TRBJ2-1 - TRBV12-3/TRBV12-4 CASSWVGDYQIGAYNEQFF TGTGCCAGCAGTTGGGTGGGGGACTACCAGATTGGGGCCTACAATGAGCAGTTCTTC
TRBD1 TRBJ2-3 - TRBV5-1 CASSLEGQGATDTQYF TGCGCCAGCAGCTTGGAAGGACAGGGGGCCACAGATACGCAGTATTTT
- TRBJ1-1 - TRBV18 CASSPQGANTEAFF TGTGCCAGCTCACCACAGGGAGCTAACACTGAAGCTTTCTTT
- TRBJ1-2 - TRBV15 CATSRGVTPLTEGYTF TGTGCCACCAGCAGGGGGGTGACTCCCCTGACGGAGGGCTACACCTTC
- TRBJ1-4 - TRBV15 CATSSLPVGEKLFF TGTGCCACCAGCAGCCTACCGGTCGGTGAAAAACTGTTTTTT
- TRBJ1-2 - TRBV6-5 CASSYSEGVSGGYTF TGTGCCAGCAGTTACTCCGAGGGAGTGTCAGGCGGCTACACCTTC
- TRBJ2-5 - TRBV14 CASSPGLPTETQYF TGTGCCAGCAGCCCCGGGTTGCCGACGGAGACCCAGTACTTC
- TRBJ1-1 - TRBV19 CASSIDLGRNTEAFF TGTGCCAGTAGTATAGATCTCGGTCGGAACACTGAAGCTTTCTTT
- TRBJ2-7 - TRBV3-1 CASSQEGWGGTTYEQYF TGTGCCAGCAGCCAAGAGGGGTGGGGCGGGACGACCTACGAGCAGTACTTC
- TRBJ2-5 - TRBV12-3/TRBV12-4 CASSSPRTVETQYF TGTGCCAGCAGTAGCCCAAGGACAGTAGAGACCCAGTACTTC
TRBD1 TRBJ1-4 - TRBV6-1 CASSYGTGQNEKLFF TGTGCCAGCAGTTATGGGACAGGACAAAATGAAAAACTGTTTTTT
TRBD2 TRBJ2-5 - TRBV20-1 CSAKAGAYQETQYF TGCAGTGCCAAAGCGGGGGCGTACCAAGAGACCCAGTACTTC
- TRBJ2-1 - TRBV6-6 CASSYATGRDNEQFF TGTGCCAGCAGTTACGCGACGGGACGGGACAATGAGCAGTTCTTC
TRBD1 TRBJ1-2 - TRBV14 CASRPGTAYGYTF TGTGCCAGCAGGCCCGGGACAGCATATGGCTACACCTTC
- TRBJ2-1 - TRBV13 CASSLEDNEQFF TGTGCCAGCAGCTTAGAAGACAATGAGCAGTTCTTC
TRBD1 TRBJ1-2 - TRBV6-5 CASSQTGDEGYTF TGTGCCAGCAGTCAGACAGGGGATGAGGGCTACACCTTC
TRBD1 TRBJ2-5 - TRBV12-3/TRBV12-4 CASSRGQGAETQYF TGTGCCAGCAGTCGGGGACAGGGCGCAGAGACCCAGTACTTC
- TRBJ2-7 - TRBV29-1 CSVEGQETYEQYF TGCAGCGTTGAAGGACAGGAGACCTACGAGCAGTACTTC
- TRBJ2-3 - TRBV6-4 CASSDGSTDTQYF TGTGCCAGCAGTGACGGGAGCACAGATACGCAGTATTTT
- TRBJ2-7 - TRBV14 CASSPRVRPPWEQYF TGTGCCAGCAGCCCCAGGGTCAGACCCCCGTGGGAGCAGTACTTC
- TRBJ2-7 - TRBV5-6 CASSSGGDSGEQYF TGTGCCAGCAGCTCTGGGGGGGACAGCGGCGAGCAGTACTTC
TRBD2 TRBJ2-1 - TRBV12-5 CATKPGLAGLYNEQFF TGTGCTACCAAACCGGGACTAGCGGGGCTATACAATGAGCAGTTCTTC
- TRBJ2-7 few TRBV7-3 CASSPGVDYEQYF TGTGCCAGCAGCCCTGGGGTAGACTACGAGCAGTACTTC
TRBD1 TRBJ1-2 once TRBV2 CASSGKQPDRGPWGYTF TGTGCCAGCAGTGGCAAACAACCCGACAGGGGGCCCTGGGGCTACACCTTC
TRBD1 TRBJ2-7 - TRBV3-1 CASSQDSVAGTGIYEQYF TGTGCCAGCAGCCAAGATTCGGTCGCCGGGACAGGGATCTACGAGCAGTACTTC
- TRBJ2-5 - TRBV13 CASSLRQAQETQYF TGTGCCAGCAGCTTACGTCAGGCTCAAGAGACCCAGTACTTC
- TRBJ2-2 - TRBV10-3 CAISDYSGTNTGELFF TGTGCCATCAGTGATTATTCCGGGACCAACACCGGGGAGCTGTTTTTT
- TRBJ1-1 - TRBV4-1 CASLGQNTEAFF TGCGCCAGCCTGGGACAGAACACTGAAGCTTTCTTT
- TRBJ2-5 - TRBV11-2 CASSLVGGLRETQYF TGTGCCAGCAGCTTAGTGGGGGGCCTTAGAGAGACCCAGTACTTC
- TRBJ2-5 - TRBV5-6 CATRRGALGLGETQYF TGTGCCACCCGTCGGGGGGCGCTTGGGTTGGGAGAGACCCAGTACTTC
TRBD2 TRBJ2-1 once TRBV6-5 CATGASGPYNEQFF TGTGCCACCGGGGCTAGCGGGCCGTACAATGAGCAGTTCTTC
- TRBJ2-1 - TRBV20-1 CSATQECCDNEQFF TGCAGTGCCACTCAGGAGTGCTGCGACAATGAGCAGTTCTTC
- TRBJ2-7 - TRBV14 CASNEEEGAGYEQYF TGTGCCAGCAACGAGGAGGAGGGGGCCGGGTACGAGCAGTACTTC